This TCR beta chain was documented in a study of shared clonotypes between healthy human individuals. Points on this clone: The antigen is unknown. The sample holds other DNA sequences that translate to the same CDR3.

This CDR3 contains 14 residues. Looked up from germline, CDR1 is MNHEY and CDR2 is SMNVEV (reference sequence). V trimming: 5 bases; J trimming: 7 bases; junction bases outside the gene matches: 7. Terminally differentiated effector memory CD45RA+ cells were excluded by CCR7 positive selection of CD45RO-negative cells. Each cell subset's genomic DNA was divided evenly among several immunoSEQ plates. The protocol was immunoSEQ multiplex PCR, while the TCRdb copy is restricted to in-frame clones and leaves out a portion. This sample has roughly 2,000,000 clones; around 93% occur once, and the top ten carry over 1.5%. Whole-study results and caveats: Naive subsets typically showed greater estimated richness than memory subsets.

Sequencing was carried out using naive CD8+ T cells from PBMCs. The sequence was collected from a man younger than 30 in good health. Some clones in this sample may be carry-over from other donors' samples. The J gene is TRBJ1-5, the V gene TRBV27; 8 positions agree with TRBD1. The CDR3 bases are TGTGCCAGCAGTATTACAGGGGGAAACCAGCCCCAGCATTTT. Protein product: CASSITGGNQPQHF.